Presented here are 26 T cell receptor beta chains from one specimen sequenced in a study of blood T cell repertoires in COVID-19. Some clones are missing from TCRdb's copy, which holds only in-frame ones; the method was immunoSEQ multiplex PCR. Among roughly 290,000 clones, approximately 83% were seen once, and the ten largest hold less than 2.5%. Input material: PBMCs or T cells enriched from blood (not recorded which). The receptors were sampled from a man aged 25-40 years who had recovered from COVID-19.

The genes are TRBV29-1 and TRBJ1-1; perhaps TRBD1 as D (5 bases). Trimming stripped 1 base from V and 7 bases from J, with 19 bases between. The CDR3 runs to 15 residues. The germline V gene encodes CDR1 SQVTM and CDR2 ANQGSEA. The CDR3 nucleotides are TGCAGCGTTGAAGTCCCGGGGCGGACTACAAGTGAAGCTTTCTTT. Translated: CSVEVPGRTTSEAFF.

The V and J genes are TRBV11-2 and TRBJ2-7; D unclear. There are 14 residues in the CDR3. The germline V and J ends were trimmed by 5 bases and 4 bases, with 15 bases remaining between them. Germline loops: CDR1 SGHAT, CDR2 FQNNGV. In DNA, the CDR3 is TGTGCCAGCAGCGTTTTTCCCCCTGCGTACGAGCAGTACTTC. It specifies CASSVFPPAYEQYF.

V and J are TRBV6-5 and TRBJ1-2, with TRBD1 matching 9 bases. The CDR3 totals 15 residues. The trim removed 5 bases at V and 4 bases at J, leaving 8 bases unmatched. The germline V gene encodes CDR1 MNHEY and CDR2 SVGAGI. In nucleotides, the CDR3 is TGTGCCAGCAGTACCCGGACAGGGGTTGTCTATGGCTACACCTTC. It encodes CASSTRTGVVYGYTF.

This clone was detected once. The chain couples TRBV7-8 to TRBJ2-7; 7 bases are a match to TRBD1. Germline CDR1 is SGHVS and CDR2 is FQNEAQ. V gave up 6 bases and J gave up 3 bases; unmatched junction bases: 11. The CDR3 runs to 15 residues. Written as DNA, the CDR3 is TGTGCCAGCAGTCCATGGACAGGCCCCTACTACGAGCAGTACTTC. Its translation is CASSPWTGPYYEQYF.

A note on this clone: Other DNA variants within this sample encode the same CDR3. The V and J genes are TRBV6-1 and TRBJ1-2; D not certain. V lost 2 bases, J lost 2 bases, and 6 bases lay in between. The CDR3 length is 13 residues. Germline loops: CDR1 MNHNS, CDR2 SASEGT. The CDR3: CASSESGNYGYTF. The CDR3 nucleotides are TGTGCCAGCAGTGAATCAGGAAACTATGGCTACACCTTC.

J is TRBJ2-7 and V is TRBV30, with 7 bases that match TRBD1. With 3 bases clipped from V and 2 bases from J, the junction kept 10 bases outside the gene matches. Germline V gene lookup returns CDR1 GTSNPN and CDR2 SVGIG (reference sequence). The CDR3 is made up of 15 amino acids. CDR3 amino acids: CAWRDLTGPTYEQYF. CDR3 in DNA: TGTGCCTGGAGGGATTTGACAGGGCCGACCTACGAGCAGTACTTC.

The chain joins TRBV18 to TRBJ1-1; TRBD1 matches 8 bases. Trimming took 4 bases from V and 7 from J; bases not matched to a gene: 5. Looked up from germline, CDR1 is KGHSH and CDR2 is LQKENI. The CDR3 is made up of 13 amino acids. In DNA form, the CDR3 reads TGTGCCAGCTCACAGGACAGGGAAGGTGAAGCTTTCTTT. Translated, it gives CASSQDREGEAFF.

In this sample, this clone turned up a few times. J is TRBJ1-2 and V is TRBV5-6; D is perhaps TRBD1 (5 bases). Germline V CDR1 and CDR2: SGHDT, YYEEEE. The CDR3 loop spans 12 amino acids. Trimming left V 2 bases short and J 4 bases short, with 6 bases between. In nucleotides, the CDR3 is TGTGCCAGCAGCTTACAGGCCTATGGCTACACCTTC. It encodes CASSLQAYGYTF.

The rearrangement uses TRBV5-6 and TRBJ2-5; TRBD1 aligns across 9 bases. Germline V gives CDR1 SGHDT, CDR2 YYEEEE. The V gene end was trimmed by 4 bases and the J gene end by 0 bases; junction bases not matched to a gene: 7. CDR3 size: 16 residues. CDR3 region: CASSPRQGVYQETQYF. CDR3 coding DNA: TGTGCCAGCAGCCCCCGACAGGGGGTGTACCAAGAGACCCAGTACTTC.

The chain links TRBV24-1 to TRBJ2-2, with 8 bases that match TRBD1. The length of the CDR3 is 16 residues. With V trimmed by 3 bases and J by 6 bases, 8 bases remained unmatched. Per germline, CDR1 KGHDR and CDR2 SFDVKD. In nucleotides, the CDR3 is TGTGCCACCAGTGATGGACAGGGTACTTACGCCGGGGAGCTGTTTTTT. Encoded protein: CATSDGQGTYAGELFF.

The gene calls are TRBV30 and TRBJ2-7, with D possibly TRBD2 on 5 matching bases. In germline, CDR1 is GTSNPN, CDR2 SVGIG (reference sequence). This CDR3 contains 13 residues. V shed 0 bases and J shed 5 bases, with 11 bases lying between them. CDR3 residues: CAWSVGRGNEQYF. The CDR3 DNA reads as TGTGCCTGGAGTGTAGGTAGAGGGAACGAGCAGTACTTC.

The chain links TRBV29-1 to TRBJ2-3; 15 nucleotides line up with TRBD2. Germline trimming cut 6 bases from V and 0 bases from J; bases unmatched to any gene: 4. The CDR3 loop spans 16 amino acids. Germline CDR1 and CDR2: SQVTM and ANQGSEA. The CDR3 is CSVRGTSGGSTDTQYF. The DNA of the CDR3 is TGCAGCGTCCGCGGGACTAGCGGGGGGAGCACAGATACGCAGTATTTT.

This CDR3 is CASSYRGGVVDYGYTF. The CDR3 bases are TGTGCCAGCAGTTACCGAGGGGGCGTAGTTGACTATGGCTACACCTTC. The rearrangement joins TRBV6-7 to TRBJ1-2; 7 nucleotides align to TRBD1. TRBV6-7 is an open reading frame, and its role is uncertain. The V and J ends lost 2 bases and 3 bases, in that order; junction bases with no gene match: 9. There are 16 residues in the CDR3.

The chain recombines TRBV24-1 with TRBJ2-7, with D uncertain. The CDR3 has 12 amino acids. The germline V gene encodes CDR1 KGHDR and CDR2 SFDVKD. V was trimmed by 4 bases and J by 1 base, leaving 4 bases between them. The CDR3 coding sequence is TGTGCCACCAGTGACCGTTCCTACGAGCAGTACTTC. Translating it yields CATSDRSYEQYF.

This clone was seen a handful of times. CDR3 bases: TGTGCCAGCAGTGTACAGGGGTGGGGCTACACCTTC. The encoded protein is CASSVQGWGYTF. The chain joins TRBV12-3 or TRBV12-4 to TRBJ1-2; 7 positions agree with TRBD1. J lost 8 bases, V lost 5 bases, and 5 bases had no gene match. The CDR3 sequence is 12 residues long.

The genes are TRBV19 and TRBJ2-1; 7 bases fit TRBD2. J was trimmed by 10 bases and V by 7 bases; bases with no gene match: 10. The CDR3 is made up of 13 amino acids. Germline CDR1 and CDR2: LNHDA and SQIVND (reference sequence). The CDR3, as DNA: TGTGCCAGTAAACTTGGACTAGTTGGGGAGCAGTTCTTC. Its protein is CASKLGLVGEQFF.

The CDR3 here is CASSRQGAGGTEAFF. DNA of the CDR3: TGTGCCAGCAGTAGACAGGGGGCGGGAGGCACTGAAGCTTTCTTT. The chain is built from TRBV2 and TRBJ1-1; 10 bases line up with TRBD1. This CDR3 is 15 amino acids long. The V gene end was trimmed by 5 bases and the J gene end by 4 bases; junction bases not matched to a gene: 7. Per the germline V gene, CDR1 is SNHLY and CDR2 is FYNNEI. Combining the CDR3 with reference TRBV2 and TRBJ1-1 gives the whole variable domain EPEVTQTPSHQVTQMGQEVILRCVPISNHLYFYWYRQILGQKVEFLVSFYNNEISEKSEIFDDQFSVERPDGSNFTLKIRSTKLEDSAMYFCASSRQGAGGTEAFFGQGTRLTVV.

The chain uses TRBV6-5 and TRBJ2-1; TRBD1 aligns across 8 bases. Losses at the gene ends were 5 bases for V and 7 bases for J; bases not matched to a gene: 7. The CDR3 runs to 14 residues. From germline, CDR1 is MNHEY and CDR2 SVGAGI. The CDR3 DNA sequence: TGTGCCAGCAGTAGGGACAGGACTCGAAATGAGCAGTTCTTC. Amino acids: CASSRDRTRNEQFF.

In its sample, this clone was seen a few times. This sample also contains other DNA sequences that code for the same CDR3. The chain combines TRBV7-9 with TRBJ2-7; D gene uncertain. The length of the CDR3 is 12 residues. V lost 2 bases to trimming and J lost 2 bases, with 4 bases between them. From germline, CDR1 is SEHNR and CDR2 FQNEAQ (reference sequence). CDR3 coding DNA: TGTGCCAGCAGCTTAAGCACCTACGAGCAGTACTTC. This codes for CASSLSTYEQYF.

J is TRBJ1-2 and V is TRBV19; D is unclear. V lost 3 bases, J lost 0 bases, and 8 bases lay in between. The CDR3 extends over 14 amino acids. The germline gives CDR1 LNHDA, CDR2 SQIVND (reference sequence). CDR3 in amino acids: CASSMGETNYGYTF. CDR3 DNA: TGTGCCAGTAGTATGGGAGAGACTAACTATGGCTACACCTTC.

Only a few counts were recorded for this clone. J is TRBJ1-2 and V is TRBV6-1, with TRBD1 matching 9 bases. Germline lookup yields CDR1 MNHNS and CDR2 SASEGT. The CDR3 is 15 amino acids. V was pared by 1 base and J by 5 bases, with 5 bases of the junction left unmatched. CDR3 coding DNA: TGTGCCAGCAGTGAAGTAGGGACAGGGAAGTATGGCTACACCTTC. Protein product: CASSEVGTGKYGYTF.

The rearrangement joins TRBV13 to TRBJ1-2; D is unresolved. The germline V and J ends were trimmed by 1 base and 3 bases, with 6 bases remaining between them. The CDR3 loop spans 13 amino acids. Germline lookup yields CDR1 PRHDT and CDR2 FYEKMQ (reference sequence). The CDR3 bases are TGTGCCAGCAGCTTAGTACATGACTATGGCTACACCTTC. Translation: CASSLVHDYGYTF.

This clone appeared a few times. The chain employs TRBV4-3 and TRBJ2-1; 7 bases are a match to TRBD2. CDR3 length: 17 residues. Germline V gene sequence: CDR1 LGHNA, CDR2 YSLEER. V was pared by 0 bases and J by 0 bases, with 5 bases of the junction left unmatched. The CDR3 is CASSQDLSGASYNEQFF. CDR3 bases: TGCGCCAGCAGCCAAGACCTCAGCGGGGCCTCCTACAATGAGCAGTTCTTC.

The chain uses TRBV7-3 and TRBJ2-1; 14 nucleotides match TRBD2. V was clipped by 5 bases and J by 5 bases; unmatched bases: 5. The CDR3 runs to 16 residues. Per the germline V gene, CDR1 is SGHTA and CDR2 is FQGTGA. Here the CDR3 reads CASSGAGLAGDNEQFF. In nucleotides, the CDR3 is TGTGCCAGCAGCGGCGCGGGACTAGCGGGGGACAATGAGCAGTTCTTC.

The V call is TRBV5-1, the J call TRBJ2-5; 7 bases match TRBD2. CDR1 SGHRS and CDR2 YFSETQ come from the germline V gene. Trimming at V came to 5 bases and at J to 1 base, leaving 11 bases not matched to a gene. The CDR3 has 16 residues. The CDR3 here is CASSPRTRDLQETQYF. As DNA, the CDR3 is TGCGCCAGCAGTCCTCGGACTAGGGATCTCCAAGAGACCCAGTACTTC.

V gene TRBV10-3 combines with J gene TRBJ2-2; D is ambiguous. The ends were cut back, 6 bases at V and 4 bases at J, with 6 bases in the middle. The CDR3 consists of 12 residues. The germline gives CDR1 ENHRY, CDR2 SYGVKD. The CDR3 DNA is TGTGCCATCAGACCGGGCACCGGGGAGCTGTTTTTT. The encoded protein is CAIRPGTGELFF.